The subject of this entry is one T cell receptor beta chain. Its antigen is unidentified. PCR employed 60 Vbeta and 13 Jbeta primers. The authors' processing: Per a later analysis, the number of unique TCR beta chains was some 75 million, of which around 9.9 million were shared. The assay was immunoSEQ multiplex PCR, and TCRdb's table has in-frame clones only and misses some. That table gives V, J and clone size, and the DNA gave D and trimming. Of about 120,000 clones in the sample, around 74% are singletons; the top ten hold around 30%. This CDR3 has 15 residues. Trimming at V came to 1 base and at J to 6 bases, leaving 4 bases not matched to a gene. Germline V gene data show CDR1 as SGHTA and CDR2 as FQGNSA. This entry is derived from a study of cytomegalovirus exposure and HLA in healthy donors. Study-level information: The early release's HLA-typed donors yielded tens of millions of unique TCRs.

Points from the study as a whole: The availability of immune exposure information extended only to CMV serostatus. At a 0.05 false discovery rate, a later analysis found 18,000 or so TCR beta sequences to be associated with HLA alleles.

The sample comprised PBMCs. The receptor's source is a man in his sixties in good health and CMV-seropositive. The chain combines TRBV7-2 with TRBJ2-7; 12 positions agree with TRBD1. CDR3: CASSLDGTGGFEQYF. In nucleotides, the CDR3 is TGTGCCAGCAGCTTAGACGGGACAGGGGGCTTCGAGCAGTACTTC.